This is a list of T cell receptor beta chains from one sample in a study of cytomegalovirus exposure and HLA in healthy donors. The protocol was immunoSEQ multiplex PCR, while the TCRdb copy is restricted to in-frame clones and leaves out a portion. Of approximately 160,000 clones listed, 86% are singletons. Sequenced: PBMCs. These receptors were collected from a woman between 18 and 30 years old in good health and CMV-seronegative. Both conserved end residues are part of each CDR3. The D gene is left open where the match is weak. A row's size may be missing; if present it is once, few, many or a size class.

16	-	TRBV9	-	TRBJ2-2	TGTGCCAGCAGCGTAGGGAGTCGGGGGAACACCGGGGAGCTGTTTTTT	CASSVGSRGNTGELFF
16	few	TRBV18	-	TRBJ2-1	TGTGCCAGCTCACCACTGTCGGAGAACGAAGCGGGCGAGCAGTTCTTC	CASSPLSENEAGEQFF
16	-	TRBV7-9	TRBD1	TRBJ1-2	TGTGCCAGCAGCTCCATACGACAGGGAGGTGAGAATGGCTACACCTTC	CASSSIRQGGENGYTF
15	-	TRBV27	-	TRBJ2-7	TGTGCCAGCAGTAACAGGCCTGCGGGGTCCTACGAGCAGTACTTC	CASSNRPAGSYEQYF
14	-	TRBV6-5	TRBD1	TRBJ2-5	TGTGCCAGCAGTTACTCGGACAGGGATGAGACCCAGTACTTC	CASSYSDRDETQYF
17	-	TRBV12-5	-	TRBJ1-4	TGTGCTAGTGGTTTGGTACTAAGCTCAGGGACAAGAGAAAAACTGTTTTTT	CASGLVLSSGTREKLFF
13	-	TRBV7-6	-	TRBJ2-5	TGTGCCAGCAGCTTAATCGTTGTGGAGACCCAGTACTTC	CASSLIVVETQYF
15	-	TRBV19	-	TRBJ2-7	TGTGCCAGTAGGGACAGGGAGGATACTAGCGATGAGCAGTACTTC	CASRDREDTSDEQYF
14	-	TRBV6-1	-	TRBJ2-7	TGTGCCAGCTTTGGAAGACAGGACACCTACGAGCAGTACTTC	CASFGRQDTYEQYF
14	-	TRBV5-1	TRBD1	TRBJ1-2	TGCGCCAGCAGCTTACAGGGGGCCAACTATGGCTACACCTTC	CASSLQGANYGYTF
14	-	TRBV11-3	-	TRBJ2-5	TGTGCCAGCAGTTCCAGGGACGGAGGGGAGACCCAGTACTTC	CASSSRDGGETQYF
15	-	TRBV18	-	TRBJ2-1	TGTGCCAGCTCACCACCGTTTGCCGGCTACAATGAGCAGTTCTTC	CASSPPFAGYNEQFF
16	-	TRBV5-6	TRBD2	TRBJ2-2	TGTGCCAGCAGCGGGGACGCGGGAGGACTTCCCGGGGAGCTGTTTTTT	CASSGDAGGLPGELFF
16	few	TRBV7-2	TRBD1	TRBJ1-6	TGTGCCAGCAGCTCACAGGGGGTCCTCGAGCACTCACCCCTCCACTTT	CASSSQGVLEHSPLHF
14	-	TRBV6-1	TRBD1	TRBJ1-2	TGTGCCAGCAGTGTCCGGGACAGGACTAATGGCTACACCTTC	CASSVRDRTNGYTF
13	-	TRBV10-3	-	TRBJ2-1	TGTGCCATCAGTCAACCGGGGGTCAATGAGCAGTTCTTC	CAISQPGVNEQFF
15	-	TRBV5-1	-	TRBJ2-1	TGCGCCAGCAGCTTCGAGGGAGTCAGCTACAATGAGCAGTTCTTC	CASSFEGVSYNEQFF
14	-	TRBV27	-	TRBJ2-7	TGTGCCAGCAGCCCAGGGCTTAAGTGGTGGGAGCAGTACTTC	CASSPGLKWWEQYF
14	few	TRBV6-5	-	TRBJ1-1	TGTGCCAGCAGTTACGGACAGCCGAACACTGAAGCTTTCTTT	CASSYGQPNTEAFF
13	-	TRBV19	-	TRBJ1-1	TGTGCCAGCGGAGGGAACATGAACACTGAAGCTTTCTTT	CASGGNMNTEAFF
14	-	TRBV19	-	TRBJ2-7	TGTGCCAGTAGTGCGGGGCTTTCCTCCTACGAGCAGTACTTC	CASSAGLSSYEQYF
18	-	TRBV7-2	TRBD1	TRBJ2-1	TGTGCCAGCAGCCGGGACAGGGGGAGAGTTAGGTCCTACAATGAGCAGTTCTTC	CASSRDRGRVRSYNEQFF
13	-	TRBV6-4	TRBD1	TRBJ1-1	TGTGCCAGCAGGGTAACAGGGGGCACTGAAGCTTTCTTT	CASRVTGGTEAFF
16	-	TRBV18	TRBD1	TRBJ2-7	TGTGCCAGCTCACCACCCCGGGACAGGGCCGACTACGAGCAGTACTTC	CASSPPRDRADYEQYF
14	-	TRBV19	-	TRBJ2-7	TGTGCCAGTAGTCCCTGGCAGAATCATGGCGAGCAGTACTTC	CASSPWQNHGEQYF
15	few	TRBV15	TRBD2	TRBJ2-3	TGTGCCACCAGCAGAGAGCGGGGGGCCCCAGATACGCAGTATTTT	CATSRERGAPDTQYF
14	-	TRBV18	-	TRBJ1-1	TGTGCCAGCTCCCCAACGGAGGGAAGCACTGAAGCTTTCTTT	CASSPTEGSTEAFF
14	-	TRBV7-2	-	TRBJ1-4	TGTGCCAGCAGCTTAGGACAAACCGGTGAAAAACTGTTTTTT	CASSLGQTGEKLFF
16	few	TRBV6-1	-	TRBJ2-7	TGTGCCAGCAGTGAAGCGGGAACAGGTTGGATCTACGAGCAGTACTTC	CASSEAGTGWIYEQYF
14	-	TRBV19	-	TRBJ1-1	TGTGCCAGTAGTATGGGCCCGTCCGGCACTGAAGCTTTCTTT	CASSMGPSGTEAFF
13	-	TRBV2	-	TRBJ1-5	TGTGCCAGCGGGGAGAGCCCCAGACAGCCCCAGCATTTT	CASGESPRQPQHF
12	-	TRBV6-1	TRBD1	TRBJ2-7	TGTGCCAGCAGTTCGACAGGGACGGATCAGTACTTC	CASSSTGTDQYF
13	-	TRBV6-1	TRBD1	TRBJ1-2	TGTGCCAGCAGTGGGACAGGGATCTATGGCTACACCTTC	CASSGTGIYGYTF
14	-	TRBV14	TRBD1	TRBJ1-2	TGTGCCAGCAGCCAAGTTAGGGGGCCCTATGGCTACACCTTC	CASSQVRGPYGYTF
14	-	TRBV10-3	-	TRBJ1-4	TGTGCCATCAGTGCTCGTGGACTTCATGAAAAACTGTTTTTT	CAISARGLHEKLFF
14	-	TRBV7-6	-	TRBJ1-1	TGTGCCAGCAGCTCAAACCGGGGAAACACTGAAGCTTTCTTT	CASSSNRGNTEAFF
14	-	TRBV5-4	-	TRBJ1-2	TGTGCCAGCAGCTTAGGGGTCTTTAACTATGGCTACACCTTC	CASSLGVFNYGYTF
15	-	TRBV11-2	TRBD2	TRBJ2-1	TGTGCCAGCAGCTTAGATGTTGGCGGGAGTTATGAGCAGTTCTTC	CASSLDVGGSYEQFF
16	-	TRBV18	-	TRBJ1-2	TGTGCCAGCTCCTTCGGCGCAGGCTTCGATAACTATGGCTACACCTTC	CASSFGAGFDNYGYTF
17	-	TRBV7-9	-	TRBJ2-1	TGTGCCAGCAGCTCCTTTGACGGTGGGGGACTCTACAATGAGCAGTTCTTC	CASSSFDGGGLYNEQFF
14	-	TRBV6-1	-	TRBJ2-3	TGTGCCATTTCGGAGGGGTCGTGGACAGATACGCAGTATTTT	CAISEGSWTDTQYF
14	-	TRBV5-6	TRBD1	TRBJ1-1	TGTGCCAGCAGCGGCGGGACAGGGCTACTTGAAGCTTTCTTT	CASSGGTGLLEAFF
12	-	TRBV27	TRBD2	TRBJ2-3	TGTGCCAGCAGTTGGGGGGGGGATACGCAGTATTTT	CASSWGGDTQYF
16	once	TRBV30	TRBD2	TRBJ2-5	TGTGCCTGGAGCCGGATGAGCGGGGGGGCCGAAGAGACCCAGTACTTC	CAWSRMSGGAEETQYF
15	-	TRBV7-2	-	TRBJ2-3	TGTGCCAGCAGCTTATTCGGCGGCTACACAGATACGCAGTATTTT	CASSLFGGYTDTQYF
13	once	TRBV5-1	TRBD2	TRBJ2-5	TGCGCCAGCAGCCGACTAGCGGGAGAGACCCAGTACTTC	CASSRLAGETQYF
13	once	TRBV19	-	TRBJ2-1	TGTGCCAGTAGCTACGGGGCCTACAATGAGCAGTTCTTC	CASSYGAYNEQFF
15	-	TRBV10-1	-	TRBJ1-1	TGCGCCAGCAGTGAGTTTGAAGGGGTAGACACTGAAGCTTTCTTT	CASSEFEGVDTEAFF
14	-	TRBV11-2	-	TRBJ2-3	TGTGCCAGCAGCTTAATAGCGTTAGAAGATACGCAGTATTTT	CASSLIALEDTQYF
13	-	TRBV6-1	-	TRBJ1-4	TGTGCCAGCAGAGTCTCTGGACAAGAAAAACTGTTTTTT	CASRVSGQEKLFF
15	-	TRBV5-1	TRBD1	TRBJ2-5	TGCGCCAGCAGCGTATTACAGGGGCCTACGAGGACCCAGTACTTC	CASSVLQGPTRTQYF
18	-	TRBV10-2	TRBD1	TRBJ1-2	TGCGCCAGCAGTGAGACCATTCATCGGACAGGGGGGAACTATGGCTACACCTTC	CASSETIHRTGGNYGYTF
19	-	TRBV15	TRBD2	TRBJ2-1	TGTGCCACCACCCTTTATGGGGGTAGCGGGAGGGCCGGCTACAATGAGCAGTTCTTC	CATTLYGGSGRAGYNEQFF
15	-	TRBV4-3	TRBD1	TRBJ1-5	TGCGCCAGCAGCCTCGACAGGGGGCCCAATCAGCCCCAGCATTTT	CASSLDRGPNQPQHF
16	-	TRBV4-3	TRBD2	TRBJ2-1	TGCGCCAGCAGCCAAGACTTCGCTAGCGGGAGAAATGAGCAGTTCTTC	CASSQDFASGRNEQFF
15	-	TRBV19	TRBD1	TRBJ2-7	TGTGCCAGTAGTGTGACAGGGGGCAGTGGCTACGAGCAGTACTTC	CASSVTGGSGYEQYF
15	-	TRBV13	TRBD2	TRBJ2-7	TGTGCCAGCAGCCCTATTGGGGGGGTACGGTACGAGCAGTACTTC	CASSPIGGVRYEQYF
19	-	TRBV7-2	TRBD2	TRBJ2-3	TGTGCCAGCCGTTCGTATATGATAGCGGGAGAAGGGATCGGAGATACGCAGTATTTT	CASRSYMIAGEGIGDTQYF